This TCR beta chain was found in a study of cytomegalovirus exposure and HLA in healthy donors. The CDR3 has 14 residues. CDR1 is KGHSH and CDR2 is LQKENI in the germline V gene. V lost 3 bases, J lost 2 bases, and 8 bases lay in between. The study's findings and limits: Based on reports, TCR beta sequences accurately predicted HLA-A and HLA-B alleles for most subjects. Three CMV-associated chains proved CMV antigen-specific in vitro.

PCR was performed using 60 Vbeta and 13 Jbeta primers. TCRdb keeps only in-frame clones here, not all; method: immunoSEQ multiplex PCR. Of under 200,000 clones listed, over 80% were seen once; the top ten hold 6.3%. This clone was recorded a few times. Antigen unknown. The sequenced material came from PBMCs. The rearrangement uses TRBV18 and TRBJ1-3, with D uncertain. This TCR was recovered from a male donor in good health and CMV-seropositive. As DNA, the CDR3 is TGTGCCAGCTCACCCCTGGCGGCTGGAAACACCATATATTTT. Translating gives CASSPLAAGNTIYF.